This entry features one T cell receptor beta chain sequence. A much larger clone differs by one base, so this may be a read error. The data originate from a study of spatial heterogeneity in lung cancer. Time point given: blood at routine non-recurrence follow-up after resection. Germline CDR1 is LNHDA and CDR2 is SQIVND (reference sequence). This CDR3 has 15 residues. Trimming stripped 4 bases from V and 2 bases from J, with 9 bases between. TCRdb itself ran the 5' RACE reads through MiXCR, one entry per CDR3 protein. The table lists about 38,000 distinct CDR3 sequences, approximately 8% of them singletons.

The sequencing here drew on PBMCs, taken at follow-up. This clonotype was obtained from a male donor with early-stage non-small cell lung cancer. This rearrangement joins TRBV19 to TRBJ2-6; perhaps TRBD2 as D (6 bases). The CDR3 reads CASSKTGAGANVLTF. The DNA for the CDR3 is TGTGCCAGTAGTAAAACGGGGGCTGGGGCCAACGTCCTGACTTTC.